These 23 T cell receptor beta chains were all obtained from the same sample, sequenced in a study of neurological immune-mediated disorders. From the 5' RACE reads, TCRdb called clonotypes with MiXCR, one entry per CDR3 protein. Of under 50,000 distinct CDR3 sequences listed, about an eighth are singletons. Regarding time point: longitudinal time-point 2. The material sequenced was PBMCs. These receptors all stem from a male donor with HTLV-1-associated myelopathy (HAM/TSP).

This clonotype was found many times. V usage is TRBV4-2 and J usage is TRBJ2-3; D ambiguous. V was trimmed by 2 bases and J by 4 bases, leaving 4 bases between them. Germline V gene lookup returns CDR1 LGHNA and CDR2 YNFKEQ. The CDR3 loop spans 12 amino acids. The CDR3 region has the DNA TGTGCCAGCAGCCAAAGCCCAGATACGCAGTATTTT. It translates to CASSQSPDTQYF.

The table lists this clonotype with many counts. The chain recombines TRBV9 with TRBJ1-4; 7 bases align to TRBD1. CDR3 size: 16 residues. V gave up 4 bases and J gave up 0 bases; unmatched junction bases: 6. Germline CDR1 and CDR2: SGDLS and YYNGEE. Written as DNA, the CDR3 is TGTGCCAGCAGCAAAGACAGGGTCACAACTAATGAAAAACTGTTTTTT. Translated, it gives CASSKDRVTTNEKLFF.

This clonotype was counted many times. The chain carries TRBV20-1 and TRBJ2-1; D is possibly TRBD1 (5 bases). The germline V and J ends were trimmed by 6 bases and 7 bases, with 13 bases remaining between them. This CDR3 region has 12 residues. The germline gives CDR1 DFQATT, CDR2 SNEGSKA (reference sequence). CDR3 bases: TGCAGTGCCCGTTCAGGGATAAATGAGCAGTTCTTC. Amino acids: CSARSGINEQFF.

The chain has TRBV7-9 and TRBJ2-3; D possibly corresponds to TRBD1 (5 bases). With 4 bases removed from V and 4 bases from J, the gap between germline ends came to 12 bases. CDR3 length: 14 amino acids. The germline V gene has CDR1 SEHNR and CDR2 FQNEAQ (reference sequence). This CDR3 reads CASSYHRSPDTQYF. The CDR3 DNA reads TGTGCCAGCAGCTATCACAGGAGCCCAGATACGCAGTATTTT.

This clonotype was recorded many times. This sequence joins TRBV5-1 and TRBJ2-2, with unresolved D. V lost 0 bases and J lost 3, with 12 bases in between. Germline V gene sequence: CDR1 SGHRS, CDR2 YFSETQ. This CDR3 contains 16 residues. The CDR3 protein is CASSLAADLDTGELFF. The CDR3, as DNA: TGCGCCAGCAGCTTGGCCGCAGACCTCGACACCGGGGAGCTGTTTTTT.

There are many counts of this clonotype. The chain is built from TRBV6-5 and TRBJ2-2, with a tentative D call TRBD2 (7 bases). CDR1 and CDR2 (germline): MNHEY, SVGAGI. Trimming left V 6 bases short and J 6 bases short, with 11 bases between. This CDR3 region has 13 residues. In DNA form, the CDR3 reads TGTGCCAGCAGATTAGGGGGGGCCGGGGAGCTGTTTTTT. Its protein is CASRLGGAGELFF.

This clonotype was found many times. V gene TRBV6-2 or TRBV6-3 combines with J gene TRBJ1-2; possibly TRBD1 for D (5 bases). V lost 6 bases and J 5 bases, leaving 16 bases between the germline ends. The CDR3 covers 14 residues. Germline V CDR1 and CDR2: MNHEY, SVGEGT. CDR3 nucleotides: TGTGCCAGCAGAGGACCAGGGTTTCAATATGGCTACACCTTC. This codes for CASRGPGFQYGYTF.

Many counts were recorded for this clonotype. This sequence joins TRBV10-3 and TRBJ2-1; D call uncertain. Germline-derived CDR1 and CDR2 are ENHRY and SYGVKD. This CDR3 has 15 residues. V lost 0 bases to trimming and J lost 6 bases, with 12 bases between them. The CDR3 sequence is CAISESKYPGNEQFF. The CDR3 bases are TGTGCCATCAGTGAGTCCAAGTACCCCGGCAATGAGCAGTTCTTC.

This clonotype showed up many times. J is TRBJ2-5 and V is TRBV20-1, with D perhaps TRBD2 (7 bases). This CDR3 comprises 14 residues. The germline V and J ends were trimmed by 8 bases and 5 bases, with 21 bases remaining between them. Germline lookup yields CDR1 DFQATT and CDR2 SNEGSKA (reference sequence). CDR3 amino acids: CSPFKGGGQETQYF. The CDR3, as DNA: TGCAGTCCATTTAAGGGGGGGGGCCAGGAGACCCAGTACTTC.

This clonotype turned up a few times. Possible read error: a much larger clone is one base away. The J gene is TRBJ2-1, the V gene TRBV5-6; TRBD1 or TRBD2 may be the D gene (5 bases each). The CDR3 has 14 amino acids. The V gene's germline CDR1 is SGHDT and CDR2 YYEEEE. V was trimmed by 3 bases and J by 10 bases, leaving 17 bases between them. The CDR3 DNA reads TGTGCCAGCAGCTGGGGGTCGTCTCGTAGGGAGCAGTTCTTC. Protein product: CASSWGSSRREQFF.

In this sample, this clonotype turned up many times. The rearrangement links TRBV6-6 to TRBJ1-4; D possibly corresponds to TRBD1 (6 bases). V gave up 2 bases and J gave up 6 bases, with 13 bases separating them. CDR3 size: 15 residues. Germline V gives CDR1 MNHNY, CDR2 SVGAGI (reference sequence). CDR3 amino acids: CASSYLDRSDEKLFF. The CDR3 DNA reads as TGTGCCAGCAGTTACCTCGACAGGTCCGATGAAAAACTGTTTTTT.

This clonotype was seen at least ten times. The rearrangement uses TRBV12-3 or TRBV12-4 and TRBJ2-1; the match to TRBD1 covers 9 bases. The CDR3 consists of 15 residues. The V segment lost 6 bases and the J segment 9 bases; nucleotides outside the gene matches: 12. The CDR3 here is CASRLHRGRGGEQFF. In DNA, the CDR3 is TGTGCCAGCAGGCTTCACAGGGGGCGCGGGGGTGAGCAGTTCTTC.

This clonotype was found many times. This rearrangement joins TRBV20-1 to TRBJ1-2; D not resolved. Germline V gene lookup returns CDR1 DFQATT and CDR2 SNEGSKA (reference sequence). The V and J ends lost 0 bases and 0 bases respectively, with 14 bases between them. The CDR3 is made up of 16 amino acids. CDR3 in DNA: TGCAGTGCTAGAGATCGGATGAGCAGCCCTAACTATGGCTACACCTTC. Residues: CSARDRMSSPNYGYTF.

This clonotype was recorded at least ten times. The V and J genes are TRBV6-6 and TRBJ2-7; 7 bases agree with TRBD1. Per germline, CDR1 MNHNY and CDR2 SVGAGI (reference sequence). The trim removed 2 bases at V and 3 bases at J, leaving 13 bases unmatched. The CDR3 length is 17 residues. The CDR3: CASSYGPDRVRVYEQYF. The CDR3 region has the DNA TGTGCCAGCAGTTACGGTCCTGACAGGGTGCGGGTCTACGAGCAGTACTTC.

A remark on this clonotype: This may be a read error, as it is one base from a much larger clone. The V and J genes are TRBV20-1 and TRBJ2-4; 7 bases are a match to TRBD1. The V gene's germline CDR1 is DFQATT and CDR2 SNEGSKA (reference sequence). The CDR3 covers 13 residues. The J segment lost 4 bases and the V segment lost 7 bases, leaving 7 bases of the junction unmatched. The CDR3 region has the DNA TGCAGTGTCTCGACAGGGACAAAAAACATTCAGTACTTC. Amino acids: CSVSTGTKNIQYF.

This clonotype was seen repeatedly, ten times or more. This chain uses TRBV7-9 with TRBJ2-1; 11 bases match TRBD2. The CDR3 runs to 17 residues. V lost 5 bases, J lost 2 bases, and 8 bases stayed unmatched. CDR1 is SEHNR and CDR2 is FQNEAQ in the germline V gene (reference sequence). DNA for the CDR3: TGTGCCAGCAGCCCTAACTTAGCGGGGGGGCCCTACAATGAGCAGTTCTTC. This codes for CASSPNLAGGPYNEQFF.

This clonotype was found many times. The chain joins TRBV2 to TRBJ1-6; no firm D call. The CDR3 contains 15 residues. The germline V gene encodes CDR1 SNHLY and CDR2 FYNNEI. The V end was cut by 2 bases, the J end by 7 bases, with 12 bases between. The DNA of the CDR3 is TGTGCCAGCAGTGAAAGTGGAATGCGAAATTCACCCCTCCACTTT. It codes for CASSESGMRNSPLHF.

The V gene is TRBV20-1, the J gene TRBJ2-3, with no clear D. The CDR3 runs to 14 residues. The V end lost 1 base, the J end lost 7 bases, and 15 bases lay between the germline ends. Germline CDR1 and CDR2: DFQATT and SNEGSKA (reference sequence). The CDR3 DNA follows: TGCAGTGCTAGAGGGGTAGGAAGAACATATACGCAGTATTTT. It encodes CSARGVGRTYTQYF.

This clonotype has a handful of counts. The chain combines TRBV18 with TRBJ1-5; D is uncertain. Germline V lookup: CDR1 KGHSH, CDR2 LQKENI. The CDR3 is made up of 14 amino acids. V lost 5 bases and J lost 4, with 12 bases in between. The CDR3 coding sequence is TGTGCCAGCTCAGCTAAAGAAGAGAATCAGCCCCAGCATTTT. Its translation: CASSAKEENQPQHF.

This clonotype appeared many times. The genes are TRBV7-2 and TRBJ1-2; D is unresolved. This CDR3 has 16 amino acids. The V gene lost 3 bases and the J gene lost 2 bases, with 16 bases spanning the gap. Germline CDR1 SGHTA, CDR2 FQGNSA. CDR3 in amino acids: CASSFRTGRVNYGYTF. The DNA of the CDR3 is TGTGCCAGCAGCTTCCGGACCGGGAGAGTCAACTATGGCTACACCTTC.

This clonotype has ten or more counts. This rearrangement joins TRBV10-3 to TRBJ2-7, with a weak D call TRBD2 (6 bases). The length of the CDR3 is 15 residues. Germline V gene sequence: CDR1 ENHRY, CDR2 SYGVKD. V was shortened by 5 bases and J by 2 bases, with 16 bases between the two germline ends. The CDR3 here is CAISLAGTAAYEQYF. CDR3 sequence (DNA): TGTGCCATCAGTTTGGCCGGGACTGCGGCCTACGAGCAGTACTTC.

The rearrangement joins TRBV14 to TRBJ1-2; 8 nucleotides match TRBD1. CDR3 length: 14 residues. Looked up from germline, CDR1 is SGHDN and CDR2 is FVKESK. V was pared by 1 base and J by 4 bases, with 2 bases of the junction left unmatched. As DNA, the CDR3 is TGTGCCAGCAGCCAAGTGACAGGGGTCTATGGCTACACCTTC. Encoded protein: CASSQVTGVYGYTF.

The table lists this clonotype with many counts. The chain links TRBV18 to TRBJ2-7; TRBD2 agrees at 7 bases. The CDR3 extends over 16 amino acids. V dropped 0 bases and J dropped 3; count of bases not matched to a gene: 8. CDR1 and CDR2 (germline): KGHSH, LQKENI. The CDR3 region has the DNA TGTGCCAGCTCACCACCCGCGGGGGTCGGACTCTACGAGCAGTACTTC. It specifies CASSPPAGVGLYEQYF.